In its sample, the clone carrying this TCR beta chain was seen a few times. What it recognizes is unknown. The assay was immunoSEQ multiplex PCR, and TCRdb's table has in-frame clones only and misses some. The table has some 31,000 clones, approximately 63% seen once. The ends lost 6 bases at V and 0 bases at J; junction bases unmatched: 4. CDR1 and CDR2 (germline): MNHEY, SVGAGI. There are 14 residues in the CDR3. The data belong to a study of vaccination effects on CD4 cells after COVID-19. Overall study: Expansion with viral peptide pools was applied to antigen-specific CD4+ T cells by the ViraFEST assay prior to sequencing. Overall study findings and caveats: The study got few convalescent patients and did not collect any early post-infection timepoints.

The culture ran for roughly ten days before CD4+ T cells were isolated. Testing of the vaccine recipients showed negative nucleocapsid antibodies and no prior SARS-CoV-2 infection. Cultures received IL-2 medium that replaced half the medium on days 3 and 7. The V gene is TRBV6-5, the J gene TRBJ2-7; 8 bases map to TRBD1. This TCR derives from a human donor who received a COVID-19 vaccine. The starting material was CD4+ T cells from PBMCs cultured without peptide, obtained before COVID-19 vaccination. CDR3 in amino acids: CASRTGASSYEQYF. In DNA, the CDR3 is TGTGCCAGCAGGACAGGGGCGAGCTCCTACGAGCAGTACTTC.